Each of the 2 T cell receptor beta chains below was sequenced from the same sample in a study of beta chain features in type 1 diabetes. The authors reverse transcribed all of the isolated RNA, so sequencing captured expressed TCRB transcripts. Using immunoSEQ multiplex PCR, the repertoire was profiled, and TCRdb retains in-frame clones only, with some absent. Altogether around 290,000 clones are present, 8% being singletons, with the ten largest covering approximately 0.99%. Material: central memory CD4+ T cells from blood. Receptors were obtained from a woman younger than 30 in good health.

This clone was observed a handful of times. In the same sample, other DNA sequences code for this CDR3. The chain couples TRBV29-1 to TRBJ1-5, with 7 bases lining up with TRBD1. V shed 6 bases and J 2 bases; nucleotides not matched to a gene: 4. CDR3 length: 13 amino acids. The germline CDR1 and CDR2 sequences are SQVTM and ANQGSEA. The CDR3 DNA reads as TGCAGCGTATTAACAGGGGGCAATCAGCCCCAGCATTTT. Its translation: CSVLTGGNQPQHF.

This clone was seen at least ten times. V and J are TRBV11-2 and TRBJ1-4; 7 bases agree with TRBD1. Germline CDR1 and CDR2: SGHAT and FQNNGV. The CDR3 loop spans 15 amino acids. J gave up 8 bases and V 4 bases, and 10 bases lay outside the gene matches. DNA of the CDR3: TGTGCCAGCAGCTCGGGTCAGGGGGTAAAGGAAAAACTGTTTTTT. This codes for CASSSGQGVKEKLFF.